Below are 15 T cell receptor beta chains sequenced from a single sample in a study of cytomegalovirus exposure and HLA in healthy donors. With 60 Vbeta and 13 Jbeta primers, the PCR was carried out. Sequencing used immunoSEQ multiplex PCR; TCRdb keeps in-frame clones, though not all of them. Of 130,000 to 150,000 clones listed, 60% to 85% are singletons. Sequenced input: PBMCs. The receptors here all came from a middle-aged man in good health and CMV-seropositive.

The chain uses TRBV5-4 and TRBJ2-4; the match to TRBD1 covers 9 bases. CDR3 length: 15 amino acids. Germline CDR1 reads SGHNT; CDR2 reads YYREEE (reference sequence). V lost 4 bases and J lost 7; bases outside the gene matches: 9. CDR3 sequence reads: CASSGSGTGRNIQYF. The CDR3 DNA reads TGTGCCAGCAGCGGCTCCGGGACAGGGAGGAACATTCAGTACTTC.

This chain joins TRBV2 and TRBJ1-2; the match to TRBD1 covers 7 bases. The CDR3 loop spans 16 amino acids. Per the germline V gene, CDR1 is SNHLY and CDR2 is FYNNEI. J gave up 5 bases and V 4 bases, and 13 bases lay outside the gene matches. CDR3 sequence: CASSVRGTGTAYGYTF. The CDR3 DNA is TGTGCCAGCAGTGTTAGAGGGACCGGGACAGCATATGGCTACACCTTC.

The rearrangement links TRBV15 to TRBJ2-3; a weak D match, TRBD2 (6 bases). This CDR3 comprises 12 residues. Looked up from germline, CDR1 is LNHNV and CDR2 is YYDKDF (reference sequence). Trimming left V 6 bases short and J 8 bases short, with 12 bases between. DNA of the CDR3: TGTGCCACCAGGGCTTCGGGAGCTACGCAGTATTTT. Its translation is CATRASGATQYF.

The chain combines TRBV10-2 with TRBJ1-6; a possible D gene is TRBD1 (5 bases). Trimming took 4 bases from V and 10 from J, leaving 17 bases between them. The CDR3 contains 15 residues. CDR1 WSHSY and CDR2 SAAADI come from the germline V gene. Here the CDR3 DNA reads TGCGCCAGCAGTGCCGGAACAGGTGATTTCTCACCCCTCCACTTT. This encodes CASSAGTGDFSPLHF.

V gene TRBV7-6 combines with J gene TRBJ2-2, with TRBD1 identical over 10 bases. CDR1 SGHVS and CDR2 FNYEAQ come from the germline V gene. The CDR3 has 16 residues. V trimming: 2 bases; J trimming: 11 bases; junction bases outside the gene matches: 11. The CDR3: CASSLRTGGTTVELFF. The DNA of the CDR3 is TGTGCCAGCAGCTTACGGACAGGGGGAACCACAGTAGAGCTGTTTTTT.

The genes are TRBV2 and TRBJ2-1, with TRBD2 identical over 11 bases. The CDR3 spans 17 residues. Germline V CDR1 and CDR2: SNHLY, FYNNEI. J was trimmed by 0 bases and V by 6 bases; bases with no gene match: 7. The CDR3 sequence is CASRRTSGLSSYNEQFF. The CDR3 DNA reads TGTGCCAGCAGACGGACTAGCGGGTTAAGCTCCTACAATGAGCAGTTCTTC.

This chain connects TRBV4-1 to TRBJ2-7, with 7 bases matching TRBD2. The germline gives CDR1 MGHRA, CDR2 YSYEKL. V lost 4 bases and J lost 3; bases outside the gene matches: 6. The CDR3 runs 14 residues. CDR3 region: CASSPPASGYEQYF. The CDR3 DNA sequence: TGCGCCAGCAGCCCCCCGGCTAGCGGCTACGAGCAGTACTTC.

This clone has more than one count but fewer than ten. The genes are TRBV6-6 and TRBJ2-7, with TRBD1 identical over 8 bases. The trim removed 4 bases at V and 3 bases at J, leaving 5 bases unmatched. Per the germline V gene, CDR1 is MNHNY and CDR2 is SVGAGI (reference sequence). This CDR3 comprises 14 residues. Written as DNA, the CDR3 is TGTGCCAGCAGTTTGCCCGGACAGGGCTACGAGCAGTACTTC. Its protein is CASSLPGQGYEQYF.

The CDR3 loop is CASSLGGTSATEQYF. The CDR3 DNA follows: TGTGCCAGCAGCTTAGGGGGGACTAGTGCGACCGAGCAGTACTTC. This chain links TRBV7-6 with TRBJ2-7; TRBD2 aligns across 8 bases. The germline V gene encodes CDR1 SGHVS and CDR2 FNYEAQ. The CDR3 consists of 15 residues. After removal of 1 base from V and 6 bases from J, the junction contained 8 bases not matched to a gene. The full variable domain, with the rest looked up from reference TRBV7-6 and TRBJ2-7, is GAGVSQSPRYKVTKRGQDVALRCDPISGHVSLYWYRQALGQGPEFLTYFNYEAQQDKSGLPNDRFSAERPEGSISTLTIQRTEQRDSAMYRCASSLGGTSATEQYFGPGTRLTVT.

The V gene is TRBV7-9, the J gene TRBJ1-4; 7 bases are a match to TRBD1. The CDR3 extends over 13 amino acids. After removal of 4 bases from V and 5 bases from J, the junction contained 1 base not matched to a gene. CDR1 and CDR2 (germline): SEHNR, FQNEAQ (reference sequence). The CDR3 spells CASSSGQNEKLFF. The DNA of the CDR3 is TGTGCCAGCAGCTCGGGACAGAATGAAAAACTGTTTTTT.

The chain carries TRBV2 and TRBJ2-2, with TRBD1 identical over 9 bases. Trimming cost V 4 bases and J 4 bases; bases outside gene matches: 7. This CDR3 contains 16 residues. Per the germline V gene, CDR1 is SNHLY and CDR2 is FYNNEI. The CDR3 DNA sequence: TGTGCCAGCAGTGCCCCGGGACAGGGAATCACCGGGGAGCTGTTTTTT. This encodes CASSAPGQGITGELFF.

This clone was counted a few times. Written as DNA, the CDR3 is TGTGCCAGCAGCCCGTCGACTAGCGGGAGCGCAGATACGCAGTATTTT. It codes for CASSPSTSGSADTQYF. The chain uses TRBV5-4 and TRBJ2-3, with 12 bases fitting TRBD2. The CDR3 consists of 16 residues. After removal of 4 bases from V and 4 bases from J, the junction contained 7 bases not matched to a gene. Germline-derived CDR1 and CDR2 are SGHNT and YYREEE (reference sequence).

The chain employs TRBV14 and TRBJ2-2; 10 nucleotides line up with TRBD1. The CDR3 contains 15 residues. From germline, CDR1 is SGHDN and CDR2 FVKESK. Trimming at V came to 4 bases and at J to 7 bases, leaving 6 bases not matched to a gene. In DNA form, the CDR3 reads TGTGCCAGCAGCCCTGGGACAGGGGAGGGCGGGGAGCTGTTTTTT. Its translation: CASSPGTGEGGELFF.

Comment on this clone: At the DNA level, this CDR3 is encoded by other sequences in the same sample as well. This chain connects TRBV18 to TRBJ2-1; tentative D call: TRBD2 (6 bases). The CDR3 sequence is 15 residues long. CDR1 and CDR2 (germline): KGHSH, LQKENI. Trimming removed 2 bases from V and 0 bases from J, with 8 bases in between. The CDR3, as DNA: TGTGCCAGCTCACCAGGGGGGAGCTCCTACAATGAGCAGTTCTTC. Amino acid sequence: CASSPGGSSYNEQFF.

This clone was recorded once. This rearrangement joins TRBV4-1 to TRBJ2-7, with 8 nucleotides matching TRBD2. With 1 base clipped from V and 0 bases from J, the junction kept 8 bases outside the gene matches. The germline V gene encodes CDR1 MGHRA and CDR2 YSYEKL. The CDR3 contains 17 residues. Here the CDR3 reads CASSQVASGSSSYEQYF. CDR3 sequence (DNA): TGCGCCAGCAGCCAAGTCGCAAGCGGGAGTAGCTCCTACGAGCAGTACTTC.